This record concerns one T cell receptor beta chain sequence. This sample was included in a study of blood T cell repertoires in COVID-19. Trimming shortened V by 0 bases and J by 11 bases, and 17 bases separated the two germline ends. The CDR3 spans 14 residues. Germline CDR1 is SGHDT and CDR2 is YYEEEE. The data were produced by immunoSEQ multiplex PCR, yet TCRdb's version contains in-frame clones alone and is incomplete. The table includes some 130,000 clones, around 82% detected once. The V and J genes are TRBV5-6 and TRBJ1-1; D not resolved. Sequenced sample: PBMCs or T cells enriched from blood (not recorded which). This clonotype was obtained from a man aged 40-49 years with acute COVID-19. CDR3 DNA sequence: TGTGCCAGCAGCTTGGCACGGTCGGGTGTCGGGGCTTTCTTT. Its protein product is CASSLARSGVGAFF.